This TCR beta chain originates from a study of cytomegalovirus exposure and HLA in healthy donors. Overall study context: A preliminary data release comprised around 90 million unique TCRs obtained from HLA-typed donors. Study-wide findings and caveats: Compared with the roughly 700-donor mean, an Asian-associated ancestry cluster reportedly had fewer N-insertions, according to a later analysis. A later analysis found that most CMV-associated TCR beta chains appeared HLA-restricted.

13 Jbeta primers and 60 Vbeta primers were used for the PCR. In the authors' methods: Roughly 10 million shared chains were among 80 million or so unique TCR beta chains counted in a later analysis. The protocol was immunoSEQ multiplex PCR, while the TCRdb copy is restricted to in-frame clones and leaves out a portion. V, J and clone size were drawn from that table, and D and trimming were deduced from the DNA. The sample lists some 150,000 clones; about 80% were seen once. As regards this clone: What it binds is not known. A junction boundary mismatches the germline segment, possibly from a read error.

The V gene's germline CDR1 is MNHEY and CDR2 SMNVEV (reference sequence). The CDR3 consists of 15 residues. The clonotype originates from a man between 18 and 29 years old in good health and CMV-seropositive. V is TRBV27 and J is TRBJ2-4; D may be TRBD1 (5 bases). Material for sequencing was PBMCs. The CDR3 protein is CASTDLGWGKNSQYF. CDR3 DNA: TGTGCCAGCACCGATTTGGGTTGGGGCAAAAACAGTCAGTACTTC.